What follows are 14 T cell receptor beta chains derived from one specimen sequenced in a study. TCRdb re-called the 5' RACE reads through MiXCR, storing one row per CDR3 protein. The table shows around 37,000 distinct CDR3 sequences, with 25% to 30% occurring only once. The specimen sequenced was memory CD4+ T cells sorted from a lymph node. Described subset: memory CD4+ T cells, CD4+CD45RO+CD25-. Receptors were obtained from a female donor with breast cancer.

A remark on this clonotype: Relative to the germline gene, one junction end is altered; a read error may explain this. The J gene is TRBJ1-1, the V gene TRBV11-2; D is undetermined. This CDR3 has 15 residues. Per germline, CDR1 SGHAT and CDR2 FQNNGV. In DNA, the CDR3 is TGTGCCAGCAGCTTAGATCCCAGCTTGAACACTGAAGCTTACTTT. This sequence encodes CASSLDPSLNTEAYF.

As for this clonotype: A much larger clone differs from this one at a single base, so this may be a read error. The chain links TRBV5-1 to TRBJ2-1; a weak D match, TRBD2 (6 bases). V was trimmed by 7 bases and J by 2 bases, leaving 13 bases between them. This CDR3 contains 14 residues. Per germline, CDR1 SGHRS and CDR2 YFSETQ. The CDR3 coding sequence is TGCGCCAGCGGAGGGAATCACGCCTACAATGAGCAGTTCTTC. Its protein product is CASGGNHAYNEQFF.

This clonotype has just a few counts. The rearrangement uses TRBV11-2 and TRBJ2-7, with 10 bases identical to TRBD1. V was clipped by 0 bases and J by 6 bases; unmatched bases: 2. The CDR3 is 14 amino acids. Germline-derived CDR1 and CDR2 are SGHAT and FQNNGV. The DNA of the CDR3 is TGTGCCAGCAGCTTAGATCGGACAGGGGGCGAGCAGTACTTC. It encodes CASSLDRTGGEQYF.

V is TRBV5-1 and J is TRBJ2-3; the D gene is possibly TRBD1 (5 bases). The V end was cut by 4 bases, the J end by 1 base, with 10 bases between. CDR3 length: 14 amino acids. From germline, CDR1 is SGHRS and CDR2 YFSETQ. Here the CDR3 reads CASSGARGTDTQYF. DNA of the CDR3: TGCGCCAGCAGCGGGGCTAGAGGCACAGATACGCAGTATTTT.

The gene calls are TRBV9 and TRBJ2-2; D unresolved. V lost 6 bases and J 1 base, leaving 4 bases between the germline ends. The CDR3 extends over 12 amino acids. Germline CDR1 reads SGDLS; CDR2 reads YYNGEE. In DNA, the CDR3 is TGTGCCAGCAAAGGGAACACCGGGGAGCTGTTTTTT. Residues: CASKGNTGELFF.

The chain joins TRBV6-5 to TRBJ1-6, with D possibly being TRBD1 (6 bases). CDR1 MNHEY and CDR2 SVGAGI come from the germline V gene. The CDR3 length is 16 residues. V was shortened by 0 bases and J by 4 bases, with 10 bases between the two germline ends. The CDR3 spells CASSYSYRVYNSPLHF. The CDR3 nucleotides read TGTGCCAGCAGTTACTCCTACAGGGTTTATAATTCACCCCTCCACTTT.

As regards this clonotype: A read error is possible here, since a much larger clone lies one base away. The chain is built from TRBV4-1 and TRBJ1-2, with D possibly matching TRBD1 (5 bases). CDR1 is MGHRA and CDR2 is YSYEKL in the germline V gene. There are 15 residues in the CDR3. Trimming cost V 8 bases and J 3 bases, with 19 bases left between them. The CDR3 here is CASGPTDSSYYGYTF. The CDR3 coding sequence is TGCGCCAGCGGCCCGACAGACTCATCGTACTATGGCTACACCTTC.

At least ten counts were recorded for this clonotype. The chain is built from TRBV4-1 and TRBJ2-7; D may be TRBD2 (6 bases). Trimming cost V 1 base and J 5 bases, with 9 bases left between them. Per the germline V gene, CDR1 is MGHRA and CDR2 is YSYEKL. CDR3 length equals 13 residues. The CDR3 DNA reads as TGCGCCAGCAGCCAAGTCTGGAGGGACGAGCAGTACTTC. Protein: CASSQVWRDEQYF.

The chain links TRBV4-1 to TRBJ2-3; D unclear. Germline lookup yields CDR1 MGHRA and CDR2 YSYEKL. This CDR3 spans 13 amino acids. Trimming took off 3 bases at V and 2 bases at J, with 6 bases between the two ends. The CDR3 DNA reads TGCGCCAGCAGCCACAGATCCACAGATACGCAGTATTTT. Translated, it gives CASSHRSTDTQYF.

This clonotype is labeled medium-sized. The rearrangement uses TRBV15 and TRBJ2-1, with 7 bases fitting TRBD2. The CDR3 length is 15 residues. J gave up 6 bases and V 5 bases, and 10 bases lay outside the gene matches. Per germline, CDR1 LNHNV and CDR2 YYDKDF (reference sequence). DNA of the CDR3: TGTGCCACCAGCGCTCCAGGGCGGGAGTTCAATGAGCAGTTCTTC. Encoded protein: CATSAPGREFNEQFF.

The V call is TRBV6-2 or TRBV6-3, the J call TRBJ2-1; 8 bases align to TRBD2. Germline assignment: CDR1 MNHEY and CDR2 SVGEGT. This CDR3 has 13 residues. Losses at the gene ends were 2 bases for V and 7 bases for J; bases not matched to a gene: 1. The CDR3 region has the DNA TGTGCCAGCAGTTACAGCGGGAGTAATGAGCAGTTCTTC. Its protein product is CASSYSGSNEQFF.

The chain is built from TRBV20-1 and TRBJ2-7; D is unclear. Trimming stripped 2 bases from V and 3 bases from J, with 14 bases between. CDR3 length: 14 residues. Germline V CDR1 and CDR2: DFQATT, SNEGSKA (reference sequence). The CDR3 DNA reads TGCAGTGCTAGACCTAATCGGGTGATCTACGAGCAGTACTTC. Its protein product is CSARPNRVIYEQYF.

The chain links TRBV7-8 to TRBJ1-6, with a possible D match to TRBD1 (5 bases). Germline CDR1 reads SGHVS; CDR2 reads FQNEAQ. Trimming took off 8 bases at V and 7 bases at J, with 12 bases between the two ends. This CDR3 is 13 amino acids long. The DNA for the CDR3 is TGTGCCAGCTCGGGACTCATGAATTCACCCCTCCACTTT. Protein sequence: CASSGLMNSPLHF.

The chain employs TRBV10-3 and TRBJ1-5; no firm D call. The CDR3 loop spans 12 amino acids. V was shortened by 6 bases and J by 7 bases, with 10 bases between the two germline ends. The germline V gene has CDR1 ENHRY and CDR2 SYGVKD. The CDR3, as DNA: TGTGCCATCAGCGGCGGGGAGCAGCCCCAGCATTTT. Its translation: CAISGGEQPQHF.